This TCR beta chain is drawn from a study of blood T cell repertoires in COVID-19. Study-wide context: COVID-19 samples, acute and convalescent, were from the United States, Italy and Spain.

Authors' analysis steps: Reference gene primer amplification in the assay estimated nucleated cell counts. This table comes from immunoSEQ multiplex PCR, and its TCRdb copy is limited to in-frame clones, with some not included. The V and J calls and clone size were taken over from that table, and D and trimming were inferred from the DNA. Among approximately 170,000 clones listed, around 83% were seen once. Sequencing was performed on peripheral blood. This clonotype was obtained from a woman older than 75 in a cohort sampled during active or convalescent COVID-19.

CDR3 residues: CATSRDRLAGGTDTQYF. CDR3 nucleotides: TGTGCCACCAGCAGAGACCGACTAGCGGGAGGCACAGATACGCAGTATTTT. V and J are TRBV15 and TRBJ2-3; 12 bases line up with TRBD2. The CDR3 spans 17 residues. Germline V gene lookup returns CDR1 LNHNV and CDR2 YYDKDF (reference sequence). Trimming removed 0 bases from V and 1 base from J; junction bases left unmatched: 2.